The TCR beta chain described here comes from a study of early T cells in non-severe SARS-CoV-2 infection. Across the whole study: Sequencing of bulk RNA from unsorted whole blood was done, without chain pairing.

Unique molecular identifier tags were affixed to discrete cDNA molecules. Each CDR3 protein is one row after TCRdb ran MiXCR on the 5' RACE reads. Counted here are 35,000 to 45,000 distinct CDR3 sequences, 5.5% to 6.5% occurring once; the ten biggest clones make up over 10%. Per germline, CDR1 SQVTM and CDR2 ANQGSEA. V was clipped by 1 base and J by 8 bases, with 6 bases between them. CDR3 length: 11 amino acids. This clonotype was counted between two and nine times. Its target is not known. General study points: Matching results from VDJdb favored anti-spike CD8 responses, leaving private and CD4 specificities undetected.

The specimen was whole blood. This TCR derives from an adult who was a healthcare worker with PCR-confirmed SARS-CoV-2 infection or an uninfected control (not recorded which). This rearrangement joins TRBV29-1 to TRBJ2-1, with D unclear. CDR3 DNA: TGCAGCGTTGAAGTTTCGCATGAGCAGTTCTTC. This translates into CSVEVSHEQFF.